This TCR beta chain was recorded in a study of vaccination and CD4 T cells after COVID-19. As for the study in general: Post-vaccine specimens were obtained a median approximately 70 days after dose two (range 14 to 241). The authors exposed cells to overlapping spike peptides derived from SARS-CoV-2, HCoV-NL63, HCoV-OC43 and HCoV-229E. A CEFX pool, an HIV-1 Nef pool, or no peptide went to control cultures.

This clonotype was seen more than once but under ten times. The antigen is unknown. CDR3 size: 21 residues. Trimming shortened V by 10 bases and J by 1 base, and 35 bases separated the two germline ends. Treatment given: 10-day PBMC culture with coronavirus spike peptide pools or control peptides (ViraFEST assay). The Oncomine TCR Beta short-read assay was applied to DNA of cultured CD4+ T cells. TCRdb re-called the PCR reads through MiXCR, storing one row per CDR3 protein. The table shows about 13,000 distinct CDR3 sequences, with roughly a quarter occurring only once. The sample here was CD4+ T cells from blood, cultured in vitro, taken before SARS-CoV-2 vaccination. This clonotype was sampled from a human donor who received a COVID-19 vaccine. The chain links TRBV12-3 or TRBV12-4 to TRBJ2-1; D possibly corresponds to TRBD2 (6 bases). CDR3 protein: CATPRWVAGLMPKKSYNEQFF. In DNA, the CDR3 is TGTGCCACCCCGCGGTGGGTGGCGGGGTTAATGCCCAAAAAATCCTACAATGAGCAGTTCTTC.